These 8 T cell receptor beta chains share one sample of origin, sequenced in a study of shared clonotypes between healthy human individuals. The repertoire was sequenced with immunoSEQ multiplex PCR; TCRdb's copy has only in-frame clones and lacks some. This sample yields about 1,800,000 clones, of which about 95% are seen a single time; under 1.5% belongs to the top ten. It was CD45RO-negative cells, positively selected for CCR7, that made up naive CD8 cells, with terminally differentiated effector memory CD45RA+ cells excluded. Input material: naive CD8+ T cells sorted from blood. These receptors came from a man aged 18 to 35 in good health.

The chain is built from TRBV5-1 and TRBJ1-2; D remains ambiguous. V dropped 4 bases and J dropped 5 bases, with 18 bases sitting between them. Germline V gene lookup returns CDR1 SGHRS and CDR2 YFSETQ. This CDR3 has 15 amino acids. The CDR3 DNA follows: TGCGCCAGCAGCGTCCCCGGACTCCCTGTATATGGCTACACCTTC. Amino acid sequence: CASSVPGLPVYGYTF.

This chain links TRBV27 with TRBJ2-7; no reliable D call. The CDR3 is made up of 11 amino acids. The germline V and J ends were trimmed by 6 bases and 4 bases, with 7 bases remaining between them. Germline V lookup: CDR1 MNHEY, CDR2 SMNVEV (reference sequence). The DNA of the CDR3 is TGTGCCAGCAGAAGATTTTACGAGCAGTACTTC. Amino acid sequence: CASRRFYEQYF.

The chain has TRBV10-3 and TRBJ2-3; D remains ambiguous. V lost 3 bases to trimming and J lost 2 bases, with 12 bases between them. Germline V gene data show CDR1 as ENHRY and CDR2 as SYGVKD. This CDR3 is 15 amino acids long. The CDR3 DNA reads as TGTGCCATCAGTGATTGGACGGAAGCCACAGATACGCAGTATTTT. This translates into CAISDWTEATDTQYF.

V gene TRBV10-2 combines with J gene TRBJ2-5; D is possibly TRBD1 (6 bases). CDR3 size: 14 residues. Trimming pared 6 bases from V and 2 bases from J, leaving 13 bases between. Per the germline V gene, CDR1 is WSHSY and CDR2 is SAAADI. The CDR3 DNA reads TGCGCCAGCAGGGACCTAGGGGGACAAGAGACCCAGTACTTC. Its translation: CASRDLGGQETQYF.

The chain joins TRBV4-3 to TRBJ2-7, with a weak D call TRBD1 (5 bases). Between the trimmed V and J ends, which lost 0 bases and 6 bases, there was a span of 12 bases. CDR1 and CDR2 (germline): LGHNA, YSLEER. The CDR3 loop spans 14 amino acids. CDR3: CASSQETGTGEQYF. The CDR3 DNA sequence: TGCGCCAGCAGCCAAGAGACTGGAACAGGCGAGCAGTACTTC.

V usage is TRBV6-5 and J usage is TRBJ1-1; D is ambiguous. V was shortened by 0 bases and J by 7 bases, with 9 bases between the two germline ends. Germline CDR1 and CDR2: MNHEY and SVGAGI. The length of the CDR3 is 13 residues. In DNA form, the CDR3 reads TGTGCCAGCAGTTACTCGTCGGCCGGTGAAGCTTTCTTT. Amino acid sequence: CASSYSSAGEAFF.

Comment on this clone: Additional DNA sequences in this sample encode the identical CDR3. This chain uses TRBV27 with TRBJ2-7, with D possibly TRBD1 on 6 matching bases. Germline V lookup: CDR1 MNHEY, CDR2 SMNVEV (reference sequence). V dropped 5 bases and J dropped 2 bases, with 10 bases sitting between them. The CDR3 spans 13 residues. CDR3 DNA sequence: TGTGCCAGCAGTCCGGACAGAGCCTACGAGCAGTACTTC. As protein: CASSPDRAYEQYF.

The CDR3 DNA follows: TGTGCCTGGAGTCGAGGGATCGATGAAAAACTGTTTTTT. Its protein is CAWSRGIDEKLFF. The chain is built from TRBV30 and TRBJ1-4, with D unclear. CDR3 length equals 13 residues. V was pared by 2 bases and J by 6 bases, with 10 bases between. Germline loops: CDR1 GTSNPN, CDR2 SVGIG (reference sequence).